This TCR beta chain was observed in a study of T cells in Graves' hyperthyroidism and ophthalmopathy. The V end was cut by 6 bases, the J end by 9 bases, with 9 bases between. The V gene's germline CDR1 is MNHNS and CDR2 SASEGT. There are 12 residues in the CDR3. TCR beta CDR3 sequences were amplified from RNA transcripts. The HTBI primer set was used in a first-round RT-PCR of the TCR CDR3. One entry per CDR3 protein, called by TCRdb with MiXCR from the multiplex PCR reads. In the table there are over 700,000 distinct CDR3 sequences, over 35% of which are singletons. The source of this sequence is a man younger than 30 with Graves' hyperthyroidism. The V gene is TRBV6-1, the J gene TRBJ1-6, with D possibly being TRBD1 (6 bases). The material sequenced was blood. CDR3 loop: CASREDSSPLHF. CDR3 DNA sequence: TGTGCCAGCAGAGAGGACAGTTCACCCCTCCACTTT.